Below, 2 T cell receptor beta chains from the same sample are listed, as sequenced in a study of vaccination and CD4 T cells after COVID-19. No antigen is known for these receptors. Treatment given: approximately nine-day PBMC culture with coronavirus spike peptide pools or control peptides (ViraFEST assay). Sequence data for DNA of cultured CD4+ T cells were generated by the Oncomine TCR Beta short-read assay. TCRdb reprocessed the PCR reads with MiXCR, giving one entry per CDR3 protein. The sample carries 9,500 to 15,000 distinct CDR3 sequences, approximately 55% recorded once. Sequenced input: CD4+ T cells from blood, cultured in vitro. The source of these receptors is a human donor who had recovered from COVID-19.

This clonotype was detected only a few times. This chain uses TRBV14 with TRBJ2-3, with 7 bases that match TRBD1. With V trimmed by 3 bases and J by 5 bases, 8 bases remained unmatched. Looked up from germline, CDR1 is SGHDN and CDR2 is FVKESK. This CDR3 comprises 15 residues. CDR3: CASSHQPTGLDTQYF. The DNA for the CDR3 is TGTGCCAGCAGCCACCAGCCGACAGGGTTAGATACGCAGTATTTT.

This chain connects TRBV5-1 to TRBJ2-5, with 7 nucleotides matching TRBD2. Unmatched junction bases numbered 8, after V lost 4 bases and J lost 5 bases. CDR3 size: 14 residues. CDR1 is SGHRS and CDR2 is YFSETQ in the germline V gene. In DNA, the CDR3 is TGCGCCAGCAGCCCGGGACTAATCGGGGAGACCCAGTACTTC. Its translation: CASSPGLIGETQYF.